These T cell receptor beta chains were read from a single sample in a study of radiation and T cells in renal cell carcinoma. Assay used: immunoSEQ multiplex PCR; TCRdb lists only in-frame clones, some missing. Here the sample spans 130,000 to 150,000 clones, approximately 86% being singletons. The source was blood, collected from a patient whose treatment included radiotherapy and nephrectomy. The receptors here all came from a woman between 45 and 65 years old with renal cell carcinoma. Both conserved end residues are part of each CDR3. Each record gives: clone size, D gene, J gene, V gene, CDR3 protein, CDR3 DNA. D genes are given only for firm matches. Size values are once, few and many counts, or a class for expanded clones, and some rows have none.

size: NA
D: NA
J: TRBJ2-2
V: TRBV27
CDR3: CASSITGLAGELFF
DNA: TGTGCCAGCAGTATTACAGGGTTGGCCGGGGAGCTGTTTTTT

size: NA
D: NA
J: TRBJ1-1
V: TRBV7-2
CDR3: CASSLEGLNTEAFF
DNA: TGTGCCAGCAGCTTGGAGGGGTTGAACACTGAAGCTTTCTTT

size: few
D: NA
J: TRBJ1-1
V: TRBV5-4
CDR3: CASSTQMNTEAFF
DNA: TGTGCCAGCAGCACTCAGATGAACACTGAAGCTTTCTTT

size: NA
D: TRBD1
J: TRBJ1-1
V: TRBV4-1
CDR3: CASSQARGTGMNTEAFF
DNA: TGCGCCAGCAGCCAAGCCAGGGGGACAGGTATGAACACTGAAGCTTTCTTT

size: NA
D: TRBD1
J: TRBJ1-5
V: TRBV5-1
CDR3: CASSLQGMGNQPQHF
DNA: TGCGCCAGCAGTTTACAGGGGATGGGCAATCAGCCCCAGCATTTT

size: NA
D: NA
J: TRBJ2-7
V: TRBV11-2
CDR3: CASSLRGYEQYF
DNA: TGTGCCAGCAGCCTCCGTGGCTACGAGCAGTACTTC

size: NA
D: TRBD2
J: TRBJ2-3
V: TRBV4-3
CDR3: CASSQGASGSADTQYF
DNA: TGCGCCAGCAGCCAAGGAGCTAGCGGGAGTGCAGATACGCAGTATTTT

size: NA
D: NA
J: TRBJ1-1
V: TRBV30
CDR3: CAWSVHLGEDTEAFF
DNA: TGTGCCTGGAGTGTACACCTCGGGGAGGACACTGAAGCTTTCTTT

size: NA
D: TRBD1
J: TRBJ2-7
V: TRBV6-1
CDR3: CASSGWTGLYEQYF
DNA: TGTGCCAGCAGTGGATGGACAGGGCTCTACGAGCAGTACTTC

size: NA
D: TRBD1
J: TRBJ2-3
V: TRBV29-1
CDR3: CSVARDRVSTDTQYF
DNA: TGCAGCGTAGCCCGGGACAGGGTAAGCACAGATACGCAGTATTTT

size: NA
D: TRBD2
J: TRBJ2-7
V: TRBV28
CDR3: CASSFKAGVPEQYF
DNA: TGTGCCAGCAGTTTTAAAGCGGGAGTTCCCGAGCAGTACTTC

size: NA
D: NA
J: TRBJ2-5
V: TRBV7-2
CDR3: CASSNRGGRVEGKETQYF
DNA: TGTGCCAGCAGCAATAGAGGGGGGAGGGTAGAAGGAAAAGAGACCCAGTACTTC

size: NA
D: TRBD1
J: TRBJ1-4
V: TRBV5-1
CDR3: CASSTSPGQAATNEKLFF
DNA: TGCGCCAGCAGCACTTCCCCGGGACAGGCTGCAACTAATGAAAAACTGTTTTTT

size: NA
D: NA
J: TRBJ1-4
V: TRBV30
CDR3: CAWSVGVPNEKLFF
DNA: TGTGCCTGGAGTGTGGGGGTACCTAATGAAAAACTGTTTTTT

size: NA
D: NA
J: TRBJ2-7
V: TRBV7-9
CDR3: CASSLAAGDTGSSYEQYF
DNA: TGTGCCAGCAGCTTAGCGGCAGGGGATACAGGGAGCTCCTACGAGCAGTACTTC

size: NA
D: TRBD1
J: TRBJ1-1
V: TRBV9
CDR3: CASSTGGVMNTEAFF
DNA: TGTGCCAGCAGCACAGGGGGTGTCATGAACACTGAAGCTTTCTTT

size: NA
D: NA
J: TRBJ2-7
V: TRBV4-1
CDR3: CASSQGGLSYEQYF
DNA: TGCGCCAGCAGCCAAGGCGGACTCTCCTACGAGCAGTACTTC

size: NA
D: TRBD1
J: TRBJ1-4
V: TRBV30
CDR3: CAWSAGTGGYEKLFF
DNA: TGTGCCTGGAGTGCCGGGACAGGGGGCTATGAAAAACTGTTTTTT

size: few
D: NA
J: TRBJ2-2
V: TRBV7-6
CDR3: CASSLQGITGELFF
DNA: TGTGCCAGCAGCTTACAGGGAATCACCGGGGAGCTGTTTTTT

size: NA
D: TRBD1
J: TRBJ1-1
V: TRBV5-4
CDR3: CASSPGQGTEAFF
DNA: TGTGCCAGCAGCCCGGGACAGGGTACTGAAGCTTTCTTT

size: NA
D: NA
J: TRBJ2-1
V: TRBV9
CDR3: CASGGSYTEQFF
DNA: TGTGCCAGCGGGGGTAGTTACACTGAGCAGTTCTTC

size: NA
D: TRBD2
J: TRBJ2-1
V: TRBV7-9
CDR3: CASSFYLAGEGDEQFF
DNA: TGTGCCAGCAGCTTTTATCTAGCGGGAGAGGGAGATGAGCAGTTCTTC

size: NA
D: NA
J: TRBJ1-5
V: TRBV27
CDR3: CASSLAYSNQPQHF
DNA: TGTGCCAGCAGTTTAGCGTACTCCAATCAGCCCCAGCATTTT

size: NA
D: NA
J: TRBJ2-3
V: TRBV10-3
CDR3: CAISESNGDTQYF
DNA: TGTGCCATCAGTGAGTCCAACGGAGATACGCAGTATTTT

size: NA
D: NA
J: TRBJ2-7
V: TRBV13
CDR3: CASSSPGDYSYEQYF
DNA: TGTGCCAGCAGCTCCCCCGGGGATTACTCCTACGAGCAGTACTTC

size: NA
D: NA
J: TRBJ1-5
V: TRBV28
CDR3: CASIRGGRSNQPQHF
DNA: TGTGCCAGCATCCGCGGGGGGAGAAGCAATCAGCCCCAGCATTTT